The rows below give T cell receptor beta chains drawn from one sample of a study of T cells in localized non-small cell lung cancer. Here immunoSEQ multiplex PCR was the method, and the copy in TCRdb shows in-frame clones only, minus some. The sample has 100,000 to 150,000 clones, 89% seen once. Here the sequenced sample was peripheral blood, taken before any cancer treatment. The receptors derive from a female donor over 55 with stage I lung adenocarcinoma. The CDR3 runs from the conserved cysteine through the conserved F or W. A D gene is named only where the DNA matches it firmly. Clone size, where shown, is once, few, many, or a class for clones that have expanded.

>TRBJ1-3|TRBD1|TRBV7-6|-
TGTGCCAGCAGCCTAACAGGGGATTCGGGAAACACCATATATTTT
CASSLTGDSGNTIYF
>TRBJ2-3|-|TRBV5-4|-
TGTGCCAGCTCTCAAGGCGGAGTTGATCCAGATACGCAGTATTTT
CASSQGGVDPDTQYF
>TRBJ1-2|-|TRBV7-9|once
TGTGCCAGCAGCGCCTCGGGTGTCAGCTATGGCTACACCTTC
CASSASGVSYGYTF
>TRBJ2-1|-|TRBV21-1|-
TGTGCCAGCAGCCCTCTTACGGGAGAACTCTACAATGAGCAGTTCTTC
CASSPLTGELYNEQFF
>TRBJ1-4|TRBD1|TRBV9|-
TGTGCCAGCAGCGCCTCAGGGGGGAGCTTGGAAAAACTGTTTTTT
CASSASGGSLEKLFF
>TRBJ2-7|-|TRBV5-1|-
TGCGCCAGCCGGCGGGATTTATCCCGGACGGATTACGAGCAGTACTTC
CASRRDLSRTDYEQYF
>TRBJ2-7|TRBD2|TRBV25-1|-
TGTGCCAGCAGTCTTAGCGGGGGCCCCATCGAGCAGTACTTC
CASSLSGGPIEQYF
>TRBJ2-1|TRBD2|TRBV7-9|-
TGTGCCAGCAGCTTGTCCCTGGGGGGGGTCAGGGAGCAGTTCTTC
CASSLSLGGVREQFF
>TRBJ2-6|TRBD2|TRBV2|many
TGTGCCAGCAGTGAGGGACTAGCGGGGTCTGGGGCCAACGTCCTGACTTTC
CASSEGLAGSGANVLTF
>TRBJ1-5|-|TRBV28|-
TGTGCCAGCAGTTTTCTCCGGGGTGGCAATCAGCCCCAGCATTTT
CASSFLRGGNQPQHF
>TRBJ2-7|TRBD2|TRBV19|-
TGTGCCAGTAGCAAGCGGGAGACGTACGAGCAGTACTTC
CASSKRETYEQYF
>TRBJ1-5|TRBD1|TRBV28|once
TGTGCCAGCAAGATACAGGGGAGTAGCAATCAGCCCCAGCATTTT
CASKIQGSSNQPQHF
>TRBJ2-1|TRBD2|TRBV5-4|-
TGTGCCAGCAGCCTCGGGGGACTAGCGGGGTACAATGAGCAGTTCTTC
CASSLGGLAGYNEQFF
>TRBJ2-7|TRBD2|TRBV18|-
TGTGCCAGCTCACCTCCGGGACTAGCGGGGGCCTACGAGCAGTACTTC
CASSPPGLAGAYEQYF
>TRBJ2-5|-|TRBV30|-
TGTGCCTGGAGTGGAGGGCAGACCCAGTACTTC
CAWSGGQTQYF
>TRBJ1-2|-|TRBV5-1|-
TGCGCCAGCAGCCCCGGGCAGGTCGGAAACTATGGCTACACCTTC
CASSPGQVGNYGYTF
>TRBJ1-1|-|TRBV2|-
TGTGCCAGCAAAGGTTTCCGAGCTTTCTTT
CASKGFRAFF
>TRBJ1-5|-|TRBV5-1|-
TGCGCCAGCAGCGCACAGGGATCCAATCAGCCCCAGCATTTT
CASSAQGSNQPQHF
>TRBJ1-5|-|TRBV5-1|-
TGCGCCAGCAGCTTGGATGTGGGAAGTGGTCAGCCCCAGCATTTT
CASSLDVGSGQPQHF
>TRBJ2-5|TRBD1|TRBV27|-
TGTGCCACCACCATAAGAGGGACAGGGTGGGAGACCCAGTACTTC
CATTIRGTGWETQYF
>TRBJ2-7|-|TRBV6-1|-
TGTGCCAGCAGTACATCTGAATCCGGATTCAAGTACTTC
CASSTSESGFKYF
>TRBJ1-1|-|TRBV29-1|-
TGCAGCGTTGGTTTGGCCTCGAGGAACACTGAAGCTTTCTTT
CSVGLASRNTEAFF
>TRBJ1-5|TRBD1|TRBV2|-
TGTGCCAGCAGTCCTAAAACTACAGGGGGCAGTCAGCCCCAGCATTTT
CASSPKTTGGSQPQHF
>TRBJ2-7|-|TRBV7-3|once
TGTGCCAGCAGCGAAGGGGCCTTCTACGAGCAGTACTTC
CASSEGAFYEQYF
>TRBJ2-2|TRBD2|TRBV5-4|-
TGTGCCAGCAGCTTAGGGACTAGCGGGAGGACCGGGGAGCTGTTTTTT
CASSLGTSGRTGELFF
>TRBJ2-1|TRBD2|TRBV15|few
TGTGCCACCAGCGGGGAGCGGGAGAGCTCCTACAATGAGCAGTTCTTC
CATSGERESSYNEQFF
>TRBJ2-1|TRBD2|TRBV7-3|-
TGTGCCAGCAGCTCCTTCGGAGCGGGAGTGGCGGATGAGCAGTTCTTC
CASSSFGAGVADEQFF